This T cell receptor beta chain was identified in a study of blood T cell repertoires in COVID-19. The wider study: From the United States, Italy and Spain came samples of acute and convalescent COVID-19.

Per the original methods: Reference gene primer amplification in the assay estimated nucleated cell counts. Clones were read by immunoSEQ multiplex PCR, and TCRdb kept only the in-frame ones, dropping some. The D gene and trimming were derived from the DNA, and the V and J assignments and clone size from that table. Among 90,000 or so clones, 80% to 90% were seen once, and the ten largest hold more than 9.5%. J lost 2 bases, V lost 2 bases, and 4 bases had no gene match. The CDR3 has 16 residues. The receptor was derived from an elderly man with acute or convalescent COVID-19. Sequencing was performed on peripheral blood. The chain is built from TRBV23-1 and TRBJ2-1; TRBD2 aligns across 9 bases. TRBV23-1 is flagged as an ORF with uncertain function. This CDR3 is CASSQPVAGAYNEQFF. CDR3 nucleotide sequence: TGCGCCAGCAGTCAACCAGTAGCGGGAGCCTACAATGAGCAGTTCTTC.